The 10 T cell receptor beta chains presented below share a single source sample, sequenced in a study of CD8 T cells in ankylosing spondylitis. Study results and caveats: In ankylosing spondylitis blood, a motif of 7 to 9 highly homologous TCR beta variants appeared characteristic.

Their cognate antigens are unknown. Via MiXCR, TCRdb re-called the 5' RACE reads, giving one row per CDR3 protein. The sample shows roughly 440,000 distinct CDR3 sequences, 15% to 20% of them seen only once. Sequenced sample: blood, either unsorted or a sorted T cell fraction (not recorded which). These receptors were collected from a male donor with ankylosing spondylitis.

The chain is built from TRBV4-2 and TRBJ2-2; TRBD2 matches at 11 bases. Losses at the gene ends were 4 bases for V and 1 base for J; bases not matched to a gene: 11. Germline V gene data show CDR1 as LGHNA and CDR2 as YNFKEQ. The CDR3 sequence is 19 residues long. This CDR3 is CASSLETLTSGMNTGELFF. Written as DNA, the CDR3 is TGTGCCAGCAGCCTCGAAACCCTGACTAGCGGGATGAACACCGGGGAGCTGTTTTTT.

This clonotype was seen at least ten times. CDR3 nucleotide sequence: TGTGCCAGCAGAGCCAGGGGCACTGAAGCTTTCTTT. Translated, it gives CASRARGTEAFF. The V gene is TRBV12-3 or TRBV12-4, the J gene TRBJ1-1; the D gene is possibly TRBD1 (6 bases). V shed 6 bases and J shed 4 bases, with 9 bases lying between them. The CDR3 runs 12 residues.

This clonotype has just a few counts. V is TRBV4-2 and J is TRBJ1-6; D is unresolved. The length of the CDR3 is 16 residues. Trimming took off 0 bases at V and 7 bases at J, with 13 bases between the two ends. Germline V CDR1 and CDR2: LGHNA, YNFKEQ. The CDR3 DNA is TGTGCCAGCAGCCAAGACCCCGCAGGATCAAATTCACCCCTCCACTTT. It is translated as CASSQDPAGSNSPLHF.

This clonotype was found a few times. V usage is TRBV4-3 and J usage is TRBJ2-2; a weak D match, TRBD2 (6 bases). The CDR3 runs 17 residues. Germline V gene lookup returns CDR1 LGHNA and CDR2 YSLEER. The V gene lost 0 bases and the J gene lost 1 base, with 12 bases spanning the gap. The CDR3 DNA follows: TGCGCCAGCAGCCAAGACTCGGGCGGGGTGAACACCGGGGAGCTGTTTTTT. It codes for CASSQDSGGVNTGELFF.

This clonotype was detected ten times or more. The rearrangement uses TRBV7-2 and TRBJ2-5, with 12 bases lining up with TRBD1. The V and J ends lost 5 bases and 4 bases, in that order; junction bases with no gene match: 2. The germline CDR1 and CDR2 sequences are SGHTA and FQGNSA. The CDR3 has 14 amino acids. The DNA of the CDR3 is TGTGCCAGCAGCGGGACAGGGGGCAGAGAGACCCAGTACTTC. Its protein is CASSGTGGRETQYF.

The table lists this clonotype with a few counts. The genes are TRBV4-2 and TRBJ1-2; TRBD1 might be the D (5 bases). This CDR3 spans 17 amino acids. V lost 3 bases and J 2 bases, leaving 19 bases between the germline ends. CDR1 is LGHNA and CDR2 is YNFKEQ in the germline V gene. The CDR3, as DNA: TGTGCCAGCAGCCAGGTGGCCGGGGGGATTGAGAACTATGGCTACACCTTC. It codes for CASSQVAGGIENYGYTF.

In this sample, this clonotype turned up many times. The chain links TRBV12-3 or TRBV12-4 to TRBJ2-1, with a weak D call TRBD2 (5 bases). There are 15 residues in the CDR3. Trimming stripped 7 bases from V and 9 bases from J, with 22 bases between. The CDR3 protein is CASTVRSEGAVEQFF. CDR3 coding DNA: TGTGCCAGCACCGTACGGTCTGAGGGAGCGGTTGAGCAGTTCTTC.

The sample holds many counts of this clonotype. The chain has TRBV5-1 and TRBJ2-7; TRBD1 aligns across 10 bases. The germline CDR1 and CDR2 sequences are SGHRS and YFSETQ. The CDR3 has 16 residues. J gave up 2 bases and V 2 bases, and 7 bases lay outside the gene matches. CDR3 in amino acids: CASSFLTGTGAYEQYF. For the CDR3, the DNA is TGCGCCAGCAGCTTCCTAACCGGGACAGGGGCCTACGAGCAGTACTTC.

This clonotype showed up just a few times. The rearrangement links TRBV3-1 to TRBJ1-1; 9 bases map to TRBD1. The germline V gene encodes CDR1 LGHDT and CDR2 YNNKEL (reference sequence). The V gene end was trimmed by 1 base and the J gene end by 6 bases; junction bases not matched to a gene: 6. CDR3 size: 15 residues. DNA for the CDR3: TGTGCCAGCAGCCAAGTGGGGACAGGGCCCCCTGAAGCTTTCTTT. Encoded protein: CASSQVGTGPPEAFF. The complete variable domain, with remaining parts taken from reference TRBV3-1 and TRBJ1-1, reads DTAVSQTPKYLVTQMGNDKSIKCEQNLGHDTMYWYKQDSKKFLKIMFSYNNKELIINETVPNRFSPKSPDKAHLNLHINSLELGDSAVYFCASSQVGTGPPEAFFGQGTRLTVV.

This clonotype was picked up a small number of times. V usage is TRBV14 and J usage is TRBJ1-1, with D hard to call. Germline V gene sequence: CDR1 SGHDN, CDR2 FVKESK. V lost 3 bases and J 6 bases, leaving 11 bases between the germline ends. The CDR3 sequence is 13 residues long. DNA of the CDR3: TGTGCCAGCAGCCACCGCGTCGGTCCTGAAGCTTTCTTT. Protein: CASSHRVGPEAFF.